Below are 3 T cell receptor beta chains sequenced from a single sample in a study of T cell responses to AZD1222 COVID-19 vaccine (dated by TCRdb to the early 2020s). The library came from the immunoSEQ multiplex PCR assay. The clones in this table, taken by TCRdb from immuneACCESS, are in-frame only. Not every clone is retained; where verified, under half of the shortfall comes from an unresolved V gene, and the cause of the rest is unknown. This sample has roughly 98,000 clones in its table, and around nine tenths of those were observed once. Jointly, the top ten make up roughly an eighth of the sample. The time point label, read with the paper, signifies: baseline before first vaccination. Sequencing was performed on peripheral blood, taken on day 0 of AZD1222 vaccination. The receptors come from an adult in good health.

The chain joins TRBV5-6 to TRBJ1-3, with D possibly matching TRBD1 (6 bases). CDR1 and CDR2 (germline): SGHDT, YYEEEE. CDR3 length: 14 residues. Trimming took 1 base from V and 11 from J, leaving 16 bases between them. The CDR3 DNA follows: TGTGCCAGCAGCTTGTGGGGGCCACCGAACGCCATATATTTT. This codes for CASSLWGPPNAIYF.

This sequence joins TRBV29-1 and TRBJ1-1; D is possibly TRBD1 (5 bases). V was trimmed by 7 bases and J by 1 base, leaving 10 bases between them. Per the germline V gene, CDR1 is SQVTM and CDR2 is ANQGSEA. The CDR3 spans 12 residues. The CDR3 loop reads CSAGHPNTEAFF. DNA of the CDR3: TGCAGCGCCGGACACCCGAACACTGAAGCTTTCTTT.

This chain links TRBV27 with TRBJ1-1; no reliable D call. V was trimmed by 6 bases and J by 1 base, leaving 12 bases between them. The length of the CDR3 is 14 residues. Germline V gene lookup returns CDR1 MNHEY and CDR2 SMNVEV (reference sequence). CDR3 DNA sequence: TGTGCCAGCAGCCCCGTGGTTACGAACACTGAAGCTTTCTTT. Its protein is CASSPVVTNTEAFF.